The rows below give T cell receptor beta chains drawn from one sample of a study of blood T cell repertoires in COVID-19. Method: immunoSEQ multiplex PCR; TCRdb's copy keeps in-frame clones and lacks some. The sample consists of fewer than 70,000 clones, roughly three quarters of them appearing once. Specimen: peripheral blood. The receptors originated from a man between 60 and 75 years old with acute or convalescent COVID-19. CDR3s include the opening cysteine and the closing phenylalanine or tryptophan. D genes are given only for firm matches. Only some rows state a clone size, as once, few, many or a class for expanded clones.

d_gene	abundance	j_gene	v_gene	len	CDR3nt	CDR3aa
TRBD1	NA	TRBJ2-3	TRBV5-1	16	TGCGCCAGCAGCTTGGCAACAGGGGGCCCCATAGATACGCAGTATTTT	CASSLATGGPIDTQYF
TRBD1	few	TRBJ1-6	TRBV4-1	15	TGCGCCAGCAGCCCCACAGGGGGCGCGGATTCACCCCTCCACTTT	CASSPTGGADSPLHF
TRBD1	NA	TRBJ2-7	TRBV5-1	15	TGCGCCAGCAGCTTGGACTCCGGGACAGGCCGTCTCCAGTACTTC	CASSLDSGTGRLQYF
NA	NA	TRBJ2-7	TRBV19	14	TGTGCCAGTAGTATAAACATCCACGCTTACGAGCAGTACTTC	CASSINIHAYEQYF
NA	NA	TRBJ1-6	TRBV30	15	TGTGCCTGGAGCCGAGGGAGTGGTTGGAATTCACCCCTCCACTTT	CAWSRGSGWNSPLHF
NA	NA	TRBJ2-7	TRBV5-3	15	TGTGCCAGAAGCCTGCGGGGAAGACCCTCCTACGAGCAGTACTTC	CARSLRGRPSYEQYF
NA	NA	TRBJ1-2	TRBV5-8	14	TGTGCCAGCAGCCGGGACTACTTGCGATATGGCTACACCTTC	CASSRDYLRYGYTF
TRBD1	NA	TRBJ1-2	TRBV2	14	TGTGCCAGCAAAGGGACAGGGGGTGGCTATGGCTACACCTTC	CASKGTGGGYGYTF
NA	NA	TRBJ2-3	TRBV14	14	TGTGCCAGCAGCCAAGACCGACAGTCAGATACGCAGTATTTT	CASSQDRQSDTQYF
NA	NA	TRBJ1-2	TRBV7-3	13	TGTGCCAGCAGCTTATCCTCAGGGAATGGCTACACCTTC	CASSLSSGNGYTF
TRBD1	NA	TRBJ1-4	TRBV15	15	TGTGCCACCAGCAGTGGACAGGTAGCCGATGAAAAACTGTTTTTT	CATSSGQVADEKLFF
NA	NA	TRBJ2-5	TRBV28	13	TGTGCCAGCAGTTCCTTTGTTCGGGAGACCCAGTACTTC	CASSSFVRETQYF
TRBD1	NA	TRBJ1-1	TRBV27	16	TGTGCCAGCAGCCGGGACAGGGTAACAGGGAACACTGAAGCTTTCTTT	CASSRDRVTGNTEAFF
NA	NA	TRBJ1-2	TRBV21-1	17	TGTGCCAGCAGCAACTACCGGGACAGGGGTGCAATCTATGGCTACACCTTC	CASSNYRDRGAIYGYTF
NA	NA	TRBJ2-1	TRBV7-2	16	TGTGCCAGCAGCAACCGGGATCCCCTCAGATACAATGAGCAGTTCTTC	CASSNRDPLRYNEQFF
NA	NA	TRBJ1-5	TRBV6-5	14	TGTGCCACCAATTCGGGGGAGCTTAATCAGCCCCAGCATTTT	CATNSGELNQPQHF
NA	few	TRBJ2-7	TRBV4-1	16	TGCGCCAGCAGCCTTACGAGGTGGGACAACTTAGGGGAGCAGTACTTC	CASSLTRWDNLGEQYF
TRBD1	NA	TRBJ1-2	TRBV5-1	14	TGCGCCAGCAGCGGGACAGGGGGCAACTATGGCTACACCTTC	CASSGTGGNYGYTF
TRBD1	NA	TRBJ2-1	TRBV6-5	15	TGTGCCAGCAGACCAACGGACAGGCAGGGGCATGAGCAGTTCTTC	CASRPTDRQGHEQFF
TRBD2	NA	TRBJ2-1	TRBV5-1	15	TGCGCCAGCAGCTTCGGGGGGGCCGGGAATGGGGAGCAGTTCTTC	CASSFGGAGNGEQFF
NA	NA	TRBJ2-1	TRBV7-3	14	TGTGCCAGCGGGATAGGTACAGGTGTCGATGAGCAGTTCTTC	CASGIGTGVDEQFF
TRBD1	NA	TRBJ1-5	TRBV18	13	TGTGCCAGCTCACCGGCCGGACAGGGGCCCCAGCATTTT	CASSPAGQGPQHF
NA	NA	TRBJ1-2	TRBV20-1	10	TGCAGTGGCACAGGGAACGGCTACACCTTC	CSGTGNGYTF
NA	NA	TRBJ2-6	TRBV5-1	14	TGCGCCAGCAGCTTGGGAGCGGGGGCCAACGTCCTGACTTTC	CASSLGAGANVLTF
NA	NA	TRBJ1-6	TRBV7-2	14	TGTGCCAGCAGCCTTGACAGTTATAATTCACCCCTCCACTTT	CASSLDSYNSPLHF
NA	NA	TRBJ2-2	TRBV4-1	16	TGCGCCAGCAGCCAAGATCTCACAGGGTGGACCGGGGAGCTGTTTTTT	CASSQDLTGWTGELFF
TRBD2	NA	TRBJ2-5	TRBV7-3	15	TGTGCCAGCAGGCCAAGACTAGCGGGGGAAGAGACCCAGTACTTC	CASRPRLAGEETQYF
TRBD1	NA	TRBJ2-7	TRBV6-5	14	TGTGCCAGCAGTTCCCGGACAGGGCCCTACGAGCAGTACTTC	CASSSRTGPYEQYF
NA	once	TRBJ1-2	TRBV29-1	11	TGCAGCGTTGGGGCAGAATATGGCTACACCTTC	CSVGAEYGYTF
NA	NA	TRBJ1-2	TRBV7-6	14	TGTGCCAGCAGCTTAGGGGGTTGGGACACCGGCTACACCTTC	CASSLGGWDTGYTF
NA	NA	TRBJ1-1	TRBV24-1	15	TGTGCCACCAGTGATGTGACAGGTATGAACACTGAAGCTTTCTTT	CATSDVTGMNTEAFF
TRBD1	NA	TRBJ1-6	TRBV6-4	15	TGTGCCAGCAGTGCGCAGGGGGCTGAAAATTCACCCCTCCACTTT	CASSAQGAENSPLHF
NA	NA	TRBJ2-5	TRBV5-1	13	TGCGCCAGCAGCCGGGACACCCAAGAGACCCAGTACTTC	CASSRDTQETQYF
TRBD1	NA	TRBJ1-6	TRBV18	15	TGTGCCAGCTCACCCTCGGGACAGGGCGTTTCACCCCTCCACTTT	CASSPSGQGVSPLHF
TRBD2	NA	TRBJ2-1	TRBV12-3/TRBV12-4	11	TGTGCCAGCAGTAGCGGGGTTGAGCAGTTCTTC	CASSSGVEQFF
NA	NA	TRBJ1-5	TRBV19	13	TGTGCCAGTAGTTGGGGCCTCAATCAGCCCCAGCATTTT	CASSWGLNQPQHF
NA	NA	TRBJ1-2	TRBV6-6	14	TGTGCCAGCATTGGTGGAGGGGAAGACTATGGCTACACCTTC	CASIGGGEDYGYTF
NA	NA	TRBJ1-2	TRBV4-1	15	TGCGCCAGCAGCCAAGTTTGGACAGTGAACTATGGCTACACCTTC	CASSQVWTVNYGYTF
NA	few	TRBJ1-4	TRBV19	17	TGTGCCGCCAGTACCCGGGGAGGGAATGTCCCTAATGAAAAACTGTTTTTT	CAASTRGGNVPNEKLFF
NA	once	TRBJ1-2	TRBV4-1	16	TGCGCCAGCAGCCAAGGTCTATTGGACAGAATCAATGGCTACACCTTC	CASSQGLLDRINGYTF
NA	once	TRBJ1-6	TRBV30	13	TGTGCCTGGAGTGCCGGGTATAATTCACCCCTCCACTTT	CAWSAGYNSPLHF
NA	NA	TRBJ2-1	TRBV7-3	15	TGTGCCAGCAGCTCCAACGGACAGCCGGAGGATGAGCAGTTCTTC	CASSSNGQPEDEQFF
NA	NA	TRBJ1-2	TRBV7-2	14	TGTGCCAGCAGCTTGAGACTGTCCTTTAGGGGCTACACCTTC	CASSLRLSFRGYTF
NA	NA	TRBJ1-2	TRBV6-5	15	TGTGCCAGCAGATTTATGACAGTAGCTAACTATGGCTACACCTTC	CASRFMTVANYGYTF
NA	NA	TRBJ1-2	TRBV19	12	TGTGCCAGTTTCACAGGGCCCTATGGCTACACCTTC	CASFTGPYGYTF
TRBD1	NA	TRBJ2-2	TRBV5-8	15	TGTGCCAGCAGCTCCGGGACAGGATCCACCGGGGAGCTGTTTTTT	CASSSGTGSTGELFF
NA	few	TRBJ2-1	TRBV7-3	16	TGTGCCAGCAGCCCCTTGAGGGGGGGGAACTACAATGAGCAGTTCTTC	CASSPLRGGNYNEQFF
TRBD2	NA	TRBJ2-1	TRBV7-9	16	TGTGCCAGCAGCTTAGTGGGCCAGCGGGGACTCAATGAGCAGTTCTTC	CASSLVGQRGLNEQFF
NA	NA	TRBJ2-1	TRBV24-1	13	TGTGCCACCAGTGACCAAAATACTAATGAGCAGTTCTTC	CATSDQNTNEQFF